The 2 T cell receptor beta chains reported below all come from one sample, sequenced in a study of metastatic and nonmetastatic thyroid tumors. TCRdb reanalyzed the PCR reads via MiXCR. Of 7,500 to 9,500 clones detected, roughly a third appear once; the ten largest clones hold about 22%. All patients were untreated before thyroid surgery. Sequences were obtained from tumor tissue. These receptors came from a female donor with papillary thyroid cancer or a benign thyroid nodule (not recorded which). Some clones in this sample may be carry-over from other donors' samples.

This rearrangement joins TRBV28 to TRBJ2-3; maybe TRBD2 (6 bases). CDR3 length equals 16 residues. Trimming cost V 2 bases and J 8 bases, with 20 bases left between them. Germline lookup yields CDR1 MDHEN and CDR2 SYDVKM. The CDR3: CASSLLRASVGFTQYF. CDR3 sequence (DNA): TGTGCCAGCAGTTTACTCCGGGCTAGCGTGGGGTTTACGCAGTATTTT.

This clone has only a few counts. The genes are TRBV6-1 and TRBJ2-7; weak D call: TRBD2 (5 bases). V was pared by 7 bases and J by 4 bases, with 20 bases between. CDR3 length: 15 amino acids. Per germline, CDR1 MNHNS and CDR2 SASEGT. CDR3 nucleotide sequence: TGTGCCAGCATCCGATTCCCGGGATCTGATTACGAGCAGTACTTC. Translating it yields CASIRFPGSDYEQYF.